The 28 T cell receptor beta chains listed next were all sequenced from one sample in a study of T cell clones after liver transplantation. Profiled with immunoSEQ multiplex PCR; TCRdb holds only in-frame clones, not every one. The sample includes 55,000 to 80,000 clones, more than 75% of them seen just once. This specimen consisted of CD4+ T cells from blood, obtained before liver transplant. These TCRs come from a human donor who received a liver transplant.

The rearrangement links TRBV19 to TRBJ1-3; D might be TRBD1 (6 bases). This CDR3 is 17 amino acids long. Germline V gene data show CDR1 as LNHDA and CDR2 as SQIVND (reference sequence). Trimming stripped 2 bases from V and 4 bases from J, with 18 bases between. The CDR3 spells CASSINPHGGLGNTIYF. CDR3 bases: TGTGCCAGTAGTATAAACCCCCACGGGGGGCTGGGAAACACCATATATTTT. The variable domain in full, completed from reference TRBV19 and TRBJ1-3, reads DGGITQSPKYLFRKEGQNVTLSCEQNLNHDAMYWYRQDPGQGLRLIYYSQIVNDFQKGDIAEGYSVSREKKESFPLTVTSAQKNPTAFYLCASSINPHGGLGNTIYFGEGSWLTVV.

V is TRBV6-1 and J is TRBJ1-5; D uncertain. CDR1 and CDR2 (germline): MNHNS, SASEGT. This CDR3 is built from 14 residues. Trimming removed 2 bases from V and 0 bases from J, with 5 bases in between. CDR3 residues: CASSEIASNQPQHF. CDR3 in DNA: TGTGCCAGCAGTGAAATTGCTAGCAATCAGCCCCAGCATTTT.

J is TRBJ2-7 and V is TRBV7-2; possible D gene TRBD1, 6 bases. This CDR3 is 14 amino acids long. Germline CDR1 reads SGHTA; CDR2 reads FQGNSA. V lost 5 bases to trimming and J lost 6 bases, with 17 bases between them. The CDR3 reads CASSLSGQGREQYF. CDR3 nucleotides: TGTGCCAGCAGCCTATCGGGACAAGGACGCGAGCAGTACTTC.

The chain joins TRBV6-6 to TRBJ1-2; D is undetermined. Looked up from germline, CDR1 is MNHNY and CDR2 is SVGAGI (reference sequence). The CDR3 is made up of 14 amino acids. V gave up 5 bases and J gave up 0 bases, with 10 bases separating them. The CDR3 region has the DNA TGTGCCAGCAGTCCTGAGTGGGCTAACTATGGCTACACCTTC. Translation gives CASSPEWANYGYTF.

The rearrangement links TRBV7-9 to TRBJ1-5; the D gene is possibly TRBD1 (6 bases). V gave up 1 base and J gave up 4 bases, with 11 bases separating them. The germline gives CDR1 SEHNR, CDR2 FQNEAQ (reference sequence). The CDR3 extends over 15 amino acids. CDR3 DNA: TGTGCCAGCAGCTTAGGACAGCAGGGGAATCAGCCCCAGCATTTT. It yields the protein CASSLGQQGNQPQHF.

CDR3 region: CAGGTGFATGELFF. DNA for the CDR3: TGTGCCGGAGGGACAGGCTTTGCCACCGGGGAGCTGTTTTTT. V is TRBV19 and J is TRBJ2-2; 8 nucleotides agree with TRBD1. This CDR3 comprises 14 residues. CDR1 is LNHDA and CDR2 is SQIVND in the germline V gene (reference sequence). Unmatched junction bases numbered 9, after V lost 11 bases and J lost 4 bases. The complete variable domain, with remaining parts taken from reference TRBV19 and TRBJ2-2, reads DGGITQSPKYLFRKEGQNVTLSCEQNLNHDAMYWYRQDPGQGLRLIYYSQIVNDFQKGDIAEGYSVSREKKESFPLTVTSAQKNPTAFYLCAGGTGFATGELFFGEGSRLTVL.

CDR3 loop: CASSLTAALYGYTF. DNA for the CDR3: TGTGCCAGCAGCTTAACTGCAGCTCTCTATGGCTACACCTTC. The chain links TRBV7-2 to TRBJ1-2; D gene unclear. V shed 2 bases and J shed 4 bases, with 11 bases lying between them. The germline V gene encodes CDR1 SGHTA and CDR2 FQGNSA. This CDR3 is built from 14 residues. Based on the CDR3 plus reference TRBV7-2 and TRBJ1-2, the full variable domain is GAGVSQSPSNKVTEKGKDVELRCDPISGHTALYWYRQSLGQGLEFLIYFQGNSAPDKSGLPSDRFSAERTGGSVSTLTIQRTQQEDSAVYLCASSLTAALYGYTFGSGTRLTVV.

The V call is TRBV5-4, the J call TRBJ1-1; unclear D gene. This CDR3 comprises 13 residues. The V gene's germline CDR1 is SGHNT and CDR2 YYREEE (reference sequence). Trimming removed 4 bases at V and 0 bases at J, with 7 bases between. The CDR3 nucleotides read TGTGCCAGCAGCCCGGAATTGAACACTGAAGCTTTCTTT. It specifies CASSPELNTEAFF.

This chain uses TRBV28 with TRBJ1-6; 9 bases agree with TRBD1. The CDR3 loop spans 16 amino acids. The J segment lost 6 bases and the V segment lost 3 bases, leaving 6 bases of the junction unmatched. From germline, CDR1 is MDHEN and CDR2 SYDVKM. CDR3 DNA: TGTGCCAGCAGTTTCTTGACAGGGGGAGCTAATTCACCCCTCCACTTT. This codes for CASSFLTGGANSPLHF.

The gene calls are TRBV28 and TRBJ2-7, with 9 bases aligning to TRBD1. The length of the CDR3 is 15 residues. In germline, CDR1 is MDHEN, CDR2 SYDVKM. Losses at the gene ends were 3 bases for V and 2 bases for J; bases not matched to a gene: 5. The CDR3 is CASSFLDRGTYEQYF. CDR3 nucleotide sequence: TGTGCCAGCAGTTTCTTGGACAGGGGAACCTACGAGCAGTACTTC.

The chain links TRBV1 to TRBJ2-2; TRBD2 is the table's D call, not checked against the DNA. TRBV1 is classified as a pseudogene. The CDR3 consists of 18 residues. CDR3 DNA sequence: TGCACCAGCAGCCTCAATGGGAGGGCGAGAGTCTGTTCCGGGGAGCTGTTTTTT. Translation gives CTSSLNGRARVCSGELFF.

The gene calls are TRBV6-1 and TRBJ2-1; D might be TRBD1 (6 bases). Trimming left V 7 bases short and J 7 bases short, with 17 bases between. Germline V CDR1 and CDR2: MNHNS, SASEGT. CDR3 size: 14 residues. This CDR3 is CASTDSISRNEQFF. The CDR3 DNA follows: TGTGCCAGCACGGACAGCATATCCAGGAATGAGCAGTTCTTC.

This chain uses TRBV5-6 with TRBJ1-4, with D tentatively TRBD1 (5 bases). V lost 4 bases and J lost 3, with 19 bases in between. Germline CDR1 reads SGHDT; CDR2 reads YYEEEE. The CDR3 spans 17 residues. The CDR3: CASSVQRGASANEKLFF. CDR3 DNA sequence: TGTGCCAGCAGCGTACAGCGAGGGGCATCGGCTAATGAAAAACTGTTTTTT.

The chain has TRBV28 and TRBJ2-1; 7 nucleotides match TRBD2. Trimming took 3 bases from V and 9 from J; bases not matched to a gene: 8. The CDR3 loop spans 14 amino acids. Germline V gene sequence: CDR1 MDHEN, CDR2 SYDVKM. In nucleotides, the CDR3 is TGTGCCAGCAGTTTTGTAAGGCGGGGGTCTGAGCAGTTCTTC. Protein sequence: CASSFVRRGSEQFF.

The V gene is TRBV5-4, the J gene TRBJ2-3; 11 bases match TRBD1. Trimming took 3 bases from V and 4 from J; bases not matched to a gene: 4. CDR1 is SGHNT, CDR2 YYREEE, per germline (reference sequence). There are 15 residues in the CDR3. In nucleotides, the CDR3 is TGTGCCAGCAGCTCAGGGGACAGGGGGTCAGATACGCAGTATTTT. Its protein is CASSSGDRGSDTQYF.

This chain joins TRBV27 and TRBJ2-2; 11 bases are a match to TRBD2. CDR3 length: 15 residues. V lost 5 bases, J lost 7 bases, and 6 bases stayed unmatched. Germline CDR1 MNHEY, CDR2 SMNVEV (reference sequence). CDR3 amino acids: CASSLSGRAVGELFF. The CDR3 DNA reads TGTGCCAGCAGTCTTAGCGGGAGGGCTGTCGGGGAGCTGTTTTTT.

Written as DNA, the CDR3 is TGTGCCAGCAGCCCGGCCGGGACTAGCGGGAGCCCCTACTTC. It codes for CASSPAGTSGSPYF. The rearrangement joins TRBV7-2 to TRBJ2-7, with 14 bases lining up with TRBD2. The junction had 10 bases not matched to a gene; V was cut back by 5 bases and J by 13 bases. Germline V gene sequence: CDR1 SGHTA, CDR2 FQGNSA. There are 14 residues in the CDR3.

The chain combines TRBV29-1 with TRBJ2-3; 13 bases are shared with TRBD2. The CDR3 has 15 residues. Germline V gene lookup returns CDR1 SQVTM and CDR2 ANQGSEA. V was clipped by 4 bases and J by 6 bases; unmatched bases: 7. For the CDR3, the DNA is TGCAGCGTTGGAACTAGCGGGAGGGGGACGGATACGCAGTATTTT. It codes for CSVGTSGRGTDTQYF.

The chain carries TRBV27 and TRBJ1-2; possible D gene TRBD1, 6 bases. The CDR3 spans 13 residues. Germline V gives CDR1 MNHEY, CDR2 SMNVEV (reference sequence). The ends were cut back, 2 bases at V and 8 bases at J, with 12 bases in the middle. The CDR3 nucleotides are TGTGCCAGCAGTTTAGAACAGGGTACCGGCTACACCTTC. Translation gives CASSLEQGTGYTF.

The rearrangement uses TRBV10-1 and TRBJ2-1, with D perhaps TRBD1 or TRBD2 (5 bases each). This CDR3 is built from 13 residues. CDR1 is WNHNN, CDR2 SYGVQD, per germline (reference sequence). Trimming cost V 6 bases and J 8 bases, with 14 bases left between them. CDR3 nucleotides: TGCGCCAGCAGCTGGAGGTTAGGGGATGAGCAGTTCTTC. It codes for CASSWRLGDEQFF.

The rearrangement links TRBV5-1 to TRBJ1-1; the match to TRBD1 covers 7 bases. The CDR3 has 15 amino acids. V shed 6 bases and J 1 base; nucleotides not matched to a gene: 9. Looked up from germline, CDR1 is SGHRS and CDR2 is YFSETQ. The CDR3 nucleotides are TGCGCCAGCACCGACAGGGCCCAGGGGAACACTGAAGCTTTCTTT. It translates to CASTDRAQGNTEAFF.

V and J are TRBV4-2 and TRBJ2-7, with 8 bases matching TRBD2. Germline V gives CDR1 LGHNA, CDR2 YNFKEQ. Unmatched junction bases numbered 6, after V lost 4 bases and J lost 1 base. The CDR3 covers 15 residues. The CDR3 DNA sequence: TGTGCCAGCAGCCCCCAGTCTAGCGGGTCCTACGAGCAGTACTTC. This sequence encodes CASSPQSSGSYEQYF.

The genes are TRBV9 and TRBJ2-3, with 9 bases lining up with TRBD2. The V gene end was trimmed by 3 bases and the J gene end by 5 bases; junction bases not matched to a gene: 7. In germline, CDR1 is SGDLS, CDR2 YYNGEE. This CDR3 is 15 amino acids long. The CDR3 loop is CASSGPGLARDTQYF. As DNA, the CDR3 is TGTGCCAGCAGCGGTCCGGGACTAGCAAGAGATACGCAGTATTTT.

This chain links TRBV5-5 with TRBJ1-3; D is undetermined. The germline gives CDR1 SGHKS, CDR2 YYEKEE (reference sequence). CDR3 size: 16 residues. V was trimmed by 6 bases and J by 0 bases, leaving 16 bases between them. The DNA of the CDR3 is TGTGCCAGCACCCCCTTTAGCCGTCCCTCTGGAAACACCATATATTTT. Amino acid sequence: CASTPFSRPSGNTIYF.

The CDR3 nucleotides read TGTGCCAGCATTCGACTAGCGGGAGTAGGACGGAGGTATTTT. It codes for CASIRLAGVGRRYF. The chain joins TRBV2 to TRBJ2-3; TRBD2 matches 12 bases. CDR1 is SNHLY, CDR2 FYNNEI, per germline. CDR3 length: 14 amino acids. Trimming at V came to 7 bases and at J to 14 bases, leaving 13 bases not matched to a gene.

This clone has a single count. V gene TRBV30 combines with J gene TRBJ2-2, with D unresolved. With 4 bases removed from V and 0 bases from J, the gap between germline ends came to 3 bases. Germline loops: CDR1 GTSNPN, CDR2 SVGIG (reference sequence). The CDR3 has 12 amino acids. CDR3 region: CAWTANTGELFF. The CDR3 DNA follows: TGTGCCTGGACGGCGAACACCGGGGAGCTGTTTTTT. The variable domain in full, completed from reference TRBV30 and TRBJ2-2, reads SQTIHQWPATLVQPVGSPLSLECTVEGTSNPNLYWYRQAAGRGLQLLFYSVGIGQISSEVPQNLSASRPQDRQFILSSKKLLLSDSGFYLCAWTANTGELFFGEGSRLTVL.

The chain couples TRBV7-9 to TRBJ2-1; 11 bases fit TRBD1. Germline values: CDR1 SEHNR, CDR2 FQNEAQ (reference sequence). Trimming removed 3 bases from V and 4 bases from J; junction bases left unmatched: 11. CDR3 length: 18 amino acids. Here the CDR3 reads CASSLRITGQGGYNEQFF. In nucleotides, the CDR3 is TGTGCCAGCAGCTTGCGTATCACGGGACAGGGGGGATACAATGAGCAGTTCTTC.

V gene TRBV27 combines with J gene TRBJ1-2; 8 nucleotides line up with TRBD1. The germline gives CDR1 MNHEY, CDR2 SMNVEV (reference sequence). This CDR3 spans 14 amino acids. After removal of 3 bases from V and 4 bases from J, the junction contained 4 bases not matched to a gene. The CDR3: CASSFGDRTYGYTF. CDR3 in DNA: TGTGCCAGCAGTTTTGGGGACAGGACCTATGGCTACACCTTC.